Each of the 5 T cell receptor beta chains below was sequenced from the same sample in a study of shared clonotypes between healthy human individuals. Generated by immunoSEQ multiplex PCR, the TCRdb table keeps only in-frame clones and is missing some. The table has about a million clones, around 77% seen once. Sample: memory CD4+ T cells from PBMCs. Subset defined: CD45RA-negative fraction. Receptors were obtained from a man younger than 35 in good health. Some clones in this sample may be carry-over from other donors' samples.

The V gene is TRBV28, the J gene TRBJ1-5; D is ambiguous. From germline, CDR1 is MDHEN and CDR2 SYDVKM. CDR3 length: 14 amino acids. V was clipped by 5 bases and J by 11 bases, with 19 bases between them. The CDR3 DNA is TGTGCCAGCAGTCTTTCGGTAGCCCTTGGGTCCCAGCATTTT. It encodes CASSLSVALGSQHF.

Concerning this clone: This may be a read error, as it is one base from a much larger clone. The chain links TRBV6-5 to TRBJ1-1; possibly TRBD1 for D (6 bases). Trimming left V 5 bases short and J 1 base short, with 11 bases between. The CDR3 runs 14 residues. Looked up from germline, CDR1 is MNHEY and CDR2 is SVGAGI. The CDR3 loop is CASSGRTANTEAFF. Here the CDR3 DNA reads TGTGCCAGCAGTGGCCGGACAGCGAACACTGAAGCTTTCTTT.

V usage is TRBV7-2 and J usage is TRBJ2-7; D remains unclear. The ends were cut back, 2 bases at V and 3 bases at J, with 11 bases in the middle. CDR1 is SGHTA and CDR2 is FQGNSA in the germline V gene. This CDR3 region has 14 residues. The CDR3 DNA reads TGTGCCAGCAGCTTATCGTTAACGAACTACGAGCAGTACTTC. It yields the protein CASSLSLTNYEQYF.

This sequence joins TRBV5-8 and TRBJ1-3, with a weak D call TRBD1 (5 bases). Germline CDR1 reads SGHTS; CDR2 reads YDEGEE. Trimming stripped 4 bases from V and 2 bases from J, with 10 bases between. The CDR3 has 14 residues. The CDR3 DNA reads TGTGCCAGCAGCCAGGGTGCTGCTGGAAACACCATATATTTT. It specifies CASSQGAAGNTIYF.

The V call is TRBV11-1, the J call TRBJ2-1, with TRBD2 identical over 10 bases. CDR3 length: 15 residues. V dropped 3 bases and J dropped 7; count of bases not matched to a gene: 6. Germline-derived CDR1 and CDR2 are SGHAT and FQDESV (reference sequence). CDR3 protein: CASSFGLAGGNEQFF. The CDR3 DNA is TGTGCCAGCAGCTTTGGTTTAGCGGGAGGTAATGAGCAGTTCTTC. Full variable domain (missing parts from reference TRBV11-1 and TRBJ2-1): EAEVAQSPRYKITEKSQAVAFWCDPISGHATLYWYRQILGQGPELLVQFQDESVVDDSQLPKDRFSAERLKGVDSTLKIQPAELGDSAMYLCASSFGLAGGNEQFFGPGTRLTVL.